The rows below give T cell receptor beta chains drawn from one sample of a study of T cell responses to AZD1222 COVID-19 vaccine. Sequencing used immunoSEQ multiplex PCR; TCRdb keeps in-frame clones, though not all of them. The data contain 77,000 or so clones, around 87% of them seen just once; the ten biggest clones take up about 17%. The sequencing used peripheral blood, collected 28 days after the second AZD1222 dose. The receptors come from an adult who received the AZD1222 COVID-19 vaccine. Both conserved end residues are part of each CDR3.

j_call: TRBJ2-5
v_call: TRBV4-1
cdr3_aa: CASSQVRGGNRETQYF

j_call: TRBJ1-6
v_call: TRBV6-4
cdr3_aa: CASRPTGSNSPLHF

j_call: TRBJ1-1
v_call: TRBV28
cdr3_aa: CASSLRNTEAFF

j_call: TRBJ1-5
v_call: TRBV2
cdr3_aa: CASRHTRGPDQPQHF

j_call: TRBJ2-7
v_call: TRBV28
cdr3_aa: CASTGPQPLEQYF

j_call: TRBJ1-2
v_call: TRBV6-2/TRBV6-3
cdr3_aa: CASSYQPSYGYTF

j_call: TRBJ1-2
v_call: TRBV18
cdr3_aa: CASSTTRGTDSYGYTF

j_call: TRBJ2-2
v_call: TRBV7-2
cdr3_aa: CASSLWGPNTGELFF

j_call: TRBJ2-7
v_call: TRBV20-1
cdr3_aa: CSAISGYEQYF

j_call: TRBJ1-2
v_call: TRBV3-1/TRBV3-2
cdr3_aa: CASSQRIGYGYTF

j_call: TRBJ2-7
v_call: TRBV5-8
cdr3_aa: CASSLLHVGIGYEQYF

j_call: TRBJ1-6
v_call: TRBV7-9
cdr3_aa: CASSPRGSSSYNSPLHF

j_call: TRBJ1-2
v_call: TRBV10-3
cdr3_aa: CAISETWTGDAYGYTF

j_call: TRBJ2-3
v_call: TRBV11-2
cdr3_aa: CASSLVTGGESDTQYF

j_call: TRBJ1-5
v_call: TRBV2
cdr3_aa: CASRTGTPNQPQHF

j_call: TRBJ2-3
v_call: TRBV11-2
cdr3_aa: CASSSTVSGGQDTQYF

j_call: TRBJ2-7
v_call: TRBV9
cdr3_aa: CASSEGGSYEQYF

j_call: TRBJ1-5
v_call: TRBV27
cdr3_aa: CASSMTVNQPQHF

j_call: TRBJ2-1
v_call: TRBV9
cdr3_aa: CASSVSHQMTFEQFF

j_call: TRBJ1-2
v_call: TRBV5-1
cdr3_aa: CASSLQGVGGYTF

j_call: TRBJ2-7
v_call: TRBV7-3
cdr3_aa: CASSPGTGRYEQYF

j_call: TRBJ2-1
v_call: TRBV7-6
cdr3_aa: CASSPAGQPSYEQFF

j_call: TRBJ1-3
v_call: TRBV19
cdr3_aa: CASSTGAGNTIYF

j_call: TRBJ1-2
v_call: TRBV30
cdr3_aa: CAWRVAGSSHYGYTF

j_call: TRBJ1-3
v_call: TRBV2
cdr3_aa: CASSGESSGNTIYF

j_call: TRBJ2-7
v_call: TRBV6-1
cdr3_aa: CASSEALTPYEQYF

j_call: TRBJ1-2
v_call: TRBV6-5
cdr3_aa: CASSYSGGGHGYTF

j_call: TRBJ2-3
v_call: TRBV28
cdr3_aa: CASSLFRAPTDTQYF

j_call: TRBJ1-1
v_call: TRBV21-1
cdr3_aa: CASSGDRGGFF

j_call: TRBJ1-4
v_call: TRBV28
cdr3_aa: CASSLSGLGATNEKLFF

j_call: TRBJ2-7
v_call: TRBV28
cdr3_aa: CASSTGQDEQYF

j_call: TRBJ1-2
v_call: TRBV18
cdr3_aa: CASSPGEIVYGYTF

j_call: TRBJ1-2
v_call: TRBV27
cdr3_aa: CASSPLGPAGYGYTF

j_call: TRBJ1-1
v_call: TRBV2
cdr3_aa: CASSEALGGSEAFF

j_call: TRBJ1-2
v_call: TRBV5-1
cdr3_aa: CASSLVAGDGYTF

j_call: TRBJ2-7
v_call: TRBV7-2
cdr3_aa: CASSWGGGDPYEQYF

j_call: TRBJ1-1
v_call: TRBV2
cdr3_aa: CASRGLDITEAFF

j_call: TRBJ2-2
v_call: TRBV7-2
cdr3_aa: CASSFPTSGGATGELFF

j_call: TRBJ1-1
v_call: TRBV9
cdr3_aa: CASSVGWEYRGTEAFF

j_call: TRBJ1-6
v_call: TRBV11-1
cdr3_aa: CASSPGSQGYNSPLHF

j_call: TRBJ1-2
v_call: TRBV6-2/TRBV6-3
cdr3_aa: CASSSRNYGYTF

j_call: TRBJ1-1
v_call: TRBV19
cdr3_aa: CASSIATSNTEAFF

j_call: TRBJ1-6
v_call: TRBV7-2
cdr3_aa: CASSLARGGASPLHF

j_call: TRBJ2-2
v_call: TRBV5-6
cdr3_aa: CASSLGGGITGELFF

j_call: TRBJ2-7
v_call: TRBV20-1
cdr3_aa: CSATPGAYF

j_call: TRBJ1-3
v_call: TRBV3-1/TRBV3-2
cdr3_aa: CASSQTGYGNTIYF

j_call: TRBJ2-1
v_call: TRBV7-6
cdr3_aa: CASSLTSGGANEQFF

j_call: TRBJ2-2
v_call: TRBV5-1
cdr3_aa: CASSPAGRGIGELFF

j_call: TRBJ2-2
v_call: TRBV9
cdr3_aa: CASSVGQGNTGELFF

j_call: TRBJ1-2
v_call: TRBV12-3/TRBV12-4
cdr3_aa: CASSLGPNYGYTF

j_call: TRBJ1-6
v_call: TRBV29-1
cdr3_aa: CSVSDGRGSPLHF

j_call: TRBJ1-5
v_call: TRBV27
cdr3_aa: CASSLIGTGREPQHF

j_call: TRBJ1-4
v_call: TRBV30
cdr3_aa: CAGARGGGEKLFF

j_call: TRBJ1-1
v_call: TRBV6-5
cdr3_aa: CASSYTAGRSTEAFF